Listed below are T cell receptor beta chains from one sample, sequenced in a study of immune heterogeneity within non-small cell lung tumors. MiXCR was run by TCRdb on the multiplex PCR reads, yielding one entry per CDR3 protein. The sample consists of 15,000 or so distinct CDR3 sequences, about 30% of them appearing once. Sequencing input: lung tumor tissue. Source of these receptors: a man in his forties with non-small cell lung cancer. The CDR3 runs from the conserved cysteine through the conserved F or W. D genes are given only for firm matches. Size values are once, few and many counts, or a class for expanded clones, and some rows have none.

TRBJ1-1 TRBV11-3 few - CASSLDTTPEAFF TGTGCCAGCAGCTTAGATACTACCCCTGAAGCTTTCTTT
TRBJ2-7 TRBV9 - - CAKSKRGSRGDYEQYF TGTGCCAAAAGCAAGAGGGGGAGTAGAGGAGATTACGAGCAGTACTTC
TRBJ1-1 TRBV24-1 medium-sized - CATMGNTEAFF TGTGCCACCATGGGGAACACTGAAGCTTTCTTT
TRBJ1-5 TRBV12-3/TRBV12-4 many - CASRGGNQPQHF TGTGCCAGCAGAGGGGGTAATCAGCCCCAGCATTTT
TRBJ2-7 TRBV28 - - CASNDTEVYEQYF TGTGCCAGCAATGACACCGAAGTCTACGAGCAGTACTTC
TRBJ2-1 TRBV12-3/TRBV12-4 many TRBD2 CASSFGGRSNEQFF TGTGCCAGCAGTTTTGGCGGGAGGAGTAATGAGCAGTTCTTC
TRBJ2-7 TRBV7-9 many - CASSFFGGNSYEQYF TGTGCCAGCAGCTTTTTCGGCGGAAACTCCTACGAGCAGTACTTC
TRBJ2-5 TRBV7-2 few TRBD2 CASSSLAGGVGTQYF TGTGCCAGCAGCTCTCTAGCGGGAGGGGTAGGGACCCAGTACTTC
TRBJ2-7 TRBV19 medium-sized TRBD2 CASSPPLAGVYEQYF TGTGCCAGTAGTCCCCCACTAGCGGGAGTCTACGAGCAGTACTTC
TRBJ2-2 TRBV12-3/TRBV12-4 - TRBD2 CASSRTSGSDRGGELFF TGTGCCAGCAGTCGGACTAGCGGGAGCGACAGGGGCGGGGAGCTGTTTTTT
TRBJ1-2 TRBV9 - TRBD1 CASSVGRDRVDYGYTF TGTGCCAGCAGCGTAGGTCGGGACAGGGTGGACTATGGCTACACCTTC
TRBJ2-1 TRBV5-1 - - CASNRGPTDNEQFF TGCGCCAGCAACCGGGGTCCTACCGACAATGAGCAGTTCTTC
TRBJ2-2 TRBV5-1 - TRBD2 CASSFSLAGRYTGELFF TGCGCCAGCAGCTTCTCACTAGCGGGACGATACACCGGGGAGCTGTTTTTT
TRBJ1-4 TRBV11-3 - - CASSLANNEKLFF TGTGCCAGCAGCTTGGCAAATAATGAAAAACTGTTTTTT
TRBJ2-7 TRBV9 many TRBD2 CASSVSGTSTYEQYF TGTGCCAGCAGCGTTAGCGGGACCTCTACCTACGAGCAGTACTTC
TRBJ2-7 TRBV30 many - CAWSGRDGHYEQYF TGTGCCTGGAGCGGCCGGGACGGACACTACGAGCAGTACTTC
TRBJ1-2 TRBV20-1 - - CSARDGSRVDGYTF TGCAGTGCTAGAGATGGGTCCAGGGTGGATGGCTACACCTTC
TRBJ2-5 TRBV12-3/TRBV12-4 few - CASSFGGLQETQYF TGTGCCAGCAGTTTTGGAGGCTTACAAGAGACCCAGTACTTC
TRBJ1-4 TRBV9 many TRBD1 CASSPGTASEKLFF TGTGCCAGCAGCCCCGGGACAGCAAGTGAAAAACTGTTTTTT
TRBJ1-2 TRBV25-1 many TRBD1 CASSAAGTGSGYTF TGTGCCAGCAGCGCTGCCGGGACAGGGAGTGGCTACACCTTC
TRBJ2-1 TRBV15 medium-sized - CATSRDLRNEQFF TGTGCCACCAGCAGAGATTTAAGGAATGAGCAGTTCTTC
TRBJ2-3 TRBV9 - - CASSVGPAEATDTQYF TGTGCCAGCAGCGTAGGCCCAGCGGAGGCCACAGATACGCAGTATTTT
TRBJ2-7 TRBV6-1 medium-sized - CASSSPNSEQYF TGTGCCAGTTCGTCCCCAAACAGCGAGCAGTACTTC
TRBJ2-1 TRBV12-3/TRBV12-4 - TRBD2 CASSSSGRAPEQFF TGTGCCAGCAGTTCGAGCGGGAGGGCCCCTGAGCAGTTCTTC
TRBJ1-2 TRBV7-8 medium-sized TRBD1 CASSYGTGSGGYTF TGTGCCAGCAGCTACGGGACAGGGTCTGGTGGCTACACCTTC
TRBJ2-1 TRBV7-9 medium-sized TRBD2 CASGLSGRANEQFF TGTGCCAGCGGTCTTAGCGGGAGGGCTAATGAGCAGTTCTTC
TRBJ1-2 TRBV29-1 - TRBD1 CSVEHQGASGYTF TGCAGCGTTGAACATCAGGGGGCCAGTGGCTACACCTTC
TRBJ2-2 TRBV4-2 many - CASSQEVKSGELFF TGTGCCAGCAGCCAAGAAGTCAAGTCCGGGGAGCTGTTTTTT
TRBJ2-1 TRBV20-1 - TRBD2 CSAPTSGRSIGSYNEQFF TGCAGTGCCCCGACTAGCGGGAGAAGTATCGGCTCCTACAATGAGCAGTTCTTC
TRBJ2-1 TRBV15 - TRBD1 CATSRGQGNNEQFF TGTGCCACCAGCAGGGGACAGGGCAACAATGAGCAGTTCTTC
TRBJ2-1 TRBV19 many TRBD1 CASSMGRQGSWYNEQFF TGTGCCAGTAGTATGGGGAGACAGGGGAGTTGGTACAATGAGCAGTTCTTC
TRBJ1-4 TRBV27 many TRBD1 CASSLEPGQRLFF TGTGCCAGCAGTTTAGAGCCGGGACAGCGACTGTTTTTT
TRBJ1-2 TRBV5-4 many - CASSLEQGWGYTF TGTGCCAGCAGCTTGGAGCAGGGATGGGGCTACACCTTC
TRBJ2-2 TRBV10-2 few - CASSAGSYTGELFF TGCGCCAGCAGTGCCGGCAGCTACACCGGGGAGCTGTTTTTT
TRBJ1-3 TRBV6-1 medium-sized - CASSRDSGNTIYF TGTGCCAGCAGCCGGGACTCAGGAAACACCATATATTTT
TRBJ2-3 TRBV12-3/TRBV12-4 many - CASSFQVPPDTQYF TGTGCCAGCAGTTTTCAAGTTCCCCCAGATACGCAGTATTTT
TRBJ2-7 TRBV5-1 medium-sized - CASSTGGAGTYEQYF TGCGCCAGCAGCACGGGTGGGGCAGGGACCTACGAGCAGTACTTC
TRBJ2-7 TRBV20-1 - - CSAPGPSNEQYF TGCAGTGCCCCGGGACCTTCGAACGAGCAGTACTTC
TRBJ2-1 TRBV24-1 medium-sized TRBD2 CATSDSTSGRVYEQFF TGTGCCACCAGTGATTCCACTAGCGGGAGGGTTTATGAGCAGTTCTTC
TRBJ2-1 TRBV5-8 - TRBD2 CASTLGGTSGYNEQFF TGTGCCAGCACCCTCGGAGGGACTAGCGGATACAATGAGCAGTTCTTC
TRBJ1-1 TRBV5-1 many TRBD1 CASSARTGGAAEAFF TGCGCCAGCAGCGCTAGGACAGGGGGCGCCGCTGAAGCTTTCTTT
TRBJ1-1 TRBV4-3 many - CASTPILGTEAFF TGCGCCAGCACCCCTATACTGGGCACTGAAGCTTTCTTT
TRBJ2-4 TRBV24-1 - TRBD2 CATSDSGTSGGAKNTQYF TGTGCCACCAGTGACTCGGGGACTAGCGGGGGAGCCAAAAACACTCAGTACTTC
TRBJ2-6 TRBV12-5 medium-sized - CASLVTAGANVLTF TGTGCTAGTTTGGTAACAGCTGGGGCCAACGTCCTGACTTTC
TRBJ2-7 TRBV10-3 few TRBD1 CAISRGTGQTYEQYF TGTGCCATCTCCCGGGGGACAGGTCAAACCTACGAGCAGTACTTC
TRBJ2-1 TRBV11-3 many - CASSFLGSGPHKRPNEQFF TGTGCCAGCAGCTTTTTAGGGTCCGGGCCACATAAGCGCCCTAATGAGCAGTTCTTC
TRBJ1-2 TRBV20-1 many TRBD1 CSGTEGAGYGYTF TGCAGTGGGACGGAGGGGGCGGGGTATGGCTACACCTTC
TRBJ1-4 TRBV2 many TRBD1 CASSVQGLGNEKLFF TGTGCCAGCAGTGTACAGGGGCTTGGGAATGAAAAACTGTTTTTT
TRBJ2-1 TRBV18 - - CATFRGGGTYNEQFF TGTGCCACCTTCAGAGGGGGAGGAACCTACAATGAGCAGTTCTTC
TRBJ1-2 TRBV20-1 few - CSARPGLYGYTF TGCAGTGCTAGACCGGGCCTCTATGGCTACACCTTC
TRBJ2-7 TRBV20-1 many - CSAREVALSEQYF TGCAGTGCTAGAGAGGTTGCTTTAAGCGAGCAGTACTTC
TRBJ1-2 TRBV6-6 medium-sized - CASSYSGGTNYGYTF TGTGCCAGCAGTTACTCGGGGGGGACTAACTATGGCTACACCTTC
TRBJ2-2 TRBV11-3 few TRBD1 CASSTRQGEGTGELFF TGTGCCAGCAGCACCAGACAGGGTGAGGGCACCGGGGAGCTGTTTTTT
TRBJ2-5 TRBV9 - TRBD1 CASSASMPGTGVRETQYF TGTGCCAGCAGCGCCTCCATGCCCGGGACAGGGGTTAGGGAGACCCAGTACTTC
TRBJ1-2 TRBV9 many TRBD1 CASSVDAGGVGYTF TGTGCCAGCAGCGTAGACGCAGGGGGCGTTGGCTACACCTTC
TRBJ1-1 TRBV6-1 few TRBD1 CASSEKGGAGTEAFF TGTGCCAGCAGTGAAAAAGGGGGCGCTGGTACTGAAGCTTTCTTT
TRBJ2-7 TRBV28 once - CASKRGGGGTTHEQYF TGTGCCAGCAAAAGGGGGGGGGGCGGGACAACCCACGAGCAGTACTTC
TRBJ2-1 TRBV13 - - CASSLPQGNYNKQFF TGTGCCAGCAGCTTACCTCAGGGCAACTACAATAAGCAGTTCTTC
TRBJ2-7 TRBV18 medium-sized TRBD1 CASSLGQLPYEQYF TGTGCCAGCTCACTGGGACAGCTACCCTACGAGCAGTACTTC
TRBJ2-3 TRBV12-3/TRBV12-4 medium-sized - CASGRLATSTDTQYF TGTGCCAGCGGCCGGCTAGCGACTAGCACAGATACGCAGTATTTT